The 5 T cell receptor beta chains below were found in one sample sequenced in a study of cytomegalovirus exposure and HLA in healthy donors. The PCR contained 60 Vbeta and 13 Jbeta primers. Produced via immunoSEQ multiplex PCR; TCRdb's table is partial and in-frame only. The sample has approximately 100,000 clones; about 70% are singletons. The sample consisted of PBMCs. All receptors derive from a middle-aged woman in good health and CMV-seronegative.

The gene calls are TRBV19 and TRBJ1-4; D gene unclear. Germline CDR1 LNHDA, CDR2 SQIVND (reference sequence). The CDR3 loop spans 15 amino acids. The V and J ends lost 5 bases and 0 bases respectively, with 10 bases between them. The CDR3 coding sequence is TGTGCCAGTAGTCTCCACGCAGCAACTAATGAAAAACTGTTTTTT. Amino acids: CASSLHAATNEKLFF.

This clone was counted a single time. The rearrangement joins TRBV7-6 to TRBJ2-5; 11 bases align to TRBD1. The end of the DNA fits TRBJ2-7 better, so the J call may be wrong. Germline CDR1 is SGHVS and CDR2 is FNYEAQ. The CDR3 spans 15 residues. In DNA, the CDR3 is TGTGCCAGCAGCTCGGACAGGGGGCGCGAGTACGAGCAGTACTTC. It translates to CASSSDRGREYEQYF.

The chain recombines TRBV14 with TRBJ2-1; the D is unclear. The germline V gene encodes CDR1 SGHDN and CDR2 FVKESK. The CDR3 has 16 residues. The ends were cut back, 4 bases at V and 0 bases at J, with 13 bases in the middle. The CDR3 loop is CASSLLKTSSYNEQFF. CDR3 bases: TGTGCCAGCAGCCTACTTAAAACGAGCTCCTACAATGAGCAGTTCTTC.

The rearrangement links TRBV15 to TRBJ2-7; 8 bases fit TRBD1. The CDR3 loop spans 13 amino acids. Unmatched junction bases numbered 10, after V lost 6 bases and J lost 9 bases. The germline V gene encodes CDR1 LNHNV and CDR2 YYDKDF (reference sequence). CDR3 region: CATRDRGEDPQYF. The CDR3 coding sequence is TGTGCCACCAGAGACAGGGGAGAAGACCCGCAGTACTTC.

This clone was seen only once. The chain combines TRBV5-5 with TRBJ2-7; D may be TRBD1 (6 bases). CDR1 SGHKS and CDR2 YYEKEE come from the germline V gene (reference sequence). The CDR3 is 17 residues long. Trimming took off 1 base at V and 2 bases at J, with 19 bases between the two ends. CDR3 residues: CASSLSILTGEAYEQYF. CDR3 in DNA: TGTGCCAGCAGCTTGAGTATCCTGACAGGAGAAGCCTACGAGCAGTACTTC. The full variable domain, in which reference TRBV5-5 and TRBJ2-7 provide the parts outside the CDR3, is DAGVTQSPTHLIKTRGQQVTLRCSPISGHKSVSWYQQVLGQGPQFIFQYYEKEERGRGNFPDRFSARQFPNYSSELNVNALLLGDSALYLCASSLSILTGEAYEQYFGPGTRLTVT.